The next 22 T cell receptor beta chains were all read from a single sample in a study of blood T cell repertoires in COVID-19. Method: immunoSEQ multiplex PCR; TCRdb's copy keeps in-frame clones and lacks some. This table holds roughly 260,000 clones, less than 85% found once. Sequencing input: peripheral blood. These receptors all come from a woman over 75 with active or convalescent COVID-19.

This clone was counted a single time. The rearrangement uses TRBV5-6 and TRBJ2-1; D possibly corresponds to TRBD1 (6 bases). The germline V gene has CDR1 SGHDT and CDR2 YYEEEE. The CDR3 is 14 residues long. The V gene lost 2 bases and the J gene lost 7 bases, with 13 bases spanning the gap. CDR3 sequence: CASSFGGRSNEQFF. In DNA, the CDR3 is TGTGCCAGCAGCTTTGGGGGCAGGTCGAATGAGCAGTTCTTC.

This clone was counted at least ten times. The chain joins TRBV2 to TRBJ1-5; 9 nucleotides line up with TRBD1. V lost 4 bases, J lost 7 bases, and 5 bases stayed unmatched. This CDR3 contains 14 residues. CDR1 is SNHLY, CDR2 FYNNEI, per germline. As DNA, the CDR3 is TGTGCCAGCAGTGGGACAGGGGAGTTACAGCCCCAGCATTTT. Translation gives CASSGTGELQPQHF.

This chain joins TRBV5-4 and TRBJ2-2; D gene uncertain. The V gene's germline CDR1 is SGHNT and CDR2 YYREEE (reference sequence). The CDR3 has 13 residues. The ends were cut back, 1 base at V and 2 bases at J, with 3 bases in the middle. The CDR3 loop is CASSLPNTGELFF. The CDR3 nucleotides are TGTGCCAGCAGCTTGCCTAACACCGGGGAGCTGTTTTTT. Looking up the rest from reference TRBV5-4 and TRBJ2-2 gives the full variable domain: ETGVTQSPTHLIKTRGQQVTLRCSSQSGHNTVSWYQQALGQGPQFIFQYYREEENGRGNFPPRFSGLQFPNYSSELNVNALELDDSALYLCASSLPNTGELFFGEGSRLTVL.

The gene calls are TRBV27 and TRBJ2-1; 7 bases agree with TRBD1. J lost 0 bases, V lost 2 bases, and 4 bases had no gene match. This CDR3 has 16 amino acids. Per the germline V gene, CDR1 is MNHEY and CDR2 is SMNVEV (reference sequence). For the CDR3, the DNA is TGTGCCAGCAGTTTAATAGCAGGGGGCTCCTACAATGAGCAGTTCTTC. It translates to CASSLIAGGSYNEQFF.

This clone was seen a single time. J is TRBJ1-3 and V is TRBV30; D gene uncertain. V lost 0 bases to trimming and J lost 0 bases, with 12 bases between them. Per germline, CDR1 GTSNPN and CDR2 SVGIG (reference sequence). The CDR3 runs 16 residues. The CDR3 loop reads CAWSVLALSSGNTIYF. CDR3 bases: TGTGCCTGGAGTGTACTTGCCCTGAGCTCTGGAAACACCATATATTTT.

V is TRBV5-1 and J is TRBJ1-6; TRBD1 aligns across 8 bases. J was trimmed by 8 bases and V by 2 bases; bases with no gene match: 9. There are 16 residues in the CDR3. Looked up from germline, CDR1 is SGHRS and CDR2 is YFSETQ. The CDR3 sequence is CASSFSMTGDDSPLHF. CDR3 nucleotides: TGCGCCAGCAGCTTTAGCATGACAGGGGACGATTCACCCCTCCACTTT.

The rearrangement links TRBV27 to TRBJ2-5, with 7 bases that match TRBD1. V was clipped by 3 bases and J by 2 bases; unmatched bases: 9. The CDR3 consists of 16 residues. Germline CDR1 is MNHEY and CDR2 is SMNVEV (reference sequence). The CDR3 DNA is TGTGCCAGCAGTTTCTCGTACAGGGGACCACAAGAGACCCAGTACTTC. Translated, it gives CASSFSYRGPQETQYF.

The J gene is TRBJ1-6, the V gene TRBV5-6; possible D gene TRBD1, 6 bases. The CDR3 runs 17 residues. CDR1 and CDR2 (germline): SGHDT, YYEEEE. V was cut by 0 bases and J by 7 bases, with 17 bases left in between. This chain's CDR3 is CASSLGWGGGGNSPLHF. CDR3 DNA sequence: TGTGCCAGCAGCTTGGGCTGGGGGGGCGGTGGGAATTCACCCCTCCACTTT. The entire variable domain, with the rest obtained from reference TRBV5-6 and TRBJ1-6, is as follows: DAGVTQSPTHLIKTRGQQVTLRCSPKSGHDTVSWYQQALGQGPQFIFQYYEEEERQRGNFPDRFSGHQFPNYSSELNVNALLLGDSALYLCASSLGWGGGGNSPLHFGNGTRLTVT.

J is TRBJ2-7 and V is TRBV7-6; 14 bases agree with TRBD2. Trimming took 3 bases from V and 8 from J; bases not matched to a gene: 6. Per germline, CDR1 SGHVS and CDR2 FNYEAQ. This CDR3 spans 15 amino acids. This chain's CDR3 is CASSLGLAGDSQQYF. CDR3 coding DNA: TGTGCCAGCAGCTTGGGACTAGCGGGAGACTCTCAGCAGTACTTC.

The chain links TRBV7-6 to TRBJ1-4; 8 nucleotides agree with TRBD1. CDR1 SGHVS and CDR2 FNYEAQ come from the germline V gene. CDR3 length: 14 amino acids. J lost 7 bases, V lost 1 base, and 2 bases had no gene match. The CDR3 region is CASSLGTGSEKLFF. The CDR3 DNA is TGTGCCAGCAGCTTAGGGACAGGGTCTGAAAAACTGTTTTTT.

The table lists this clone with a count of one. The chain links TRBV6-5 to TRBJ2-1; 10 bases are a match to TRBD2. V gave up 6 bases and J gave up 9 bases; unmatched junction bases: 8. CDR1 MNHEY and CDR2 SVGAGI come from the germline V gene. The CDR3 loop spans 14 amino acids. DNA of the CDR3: TGTGCCAGCAGAGCGGGACTAGCGTCTAGTGAGCAGTTCTTC. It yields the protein CASRAGLASSEQFF.

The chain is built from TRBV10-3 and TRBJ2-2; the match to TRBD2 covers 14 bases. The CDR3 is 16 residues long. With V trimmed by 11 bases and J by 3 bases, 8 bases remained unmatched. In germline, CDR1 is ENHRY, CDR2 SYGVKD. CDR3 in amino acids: CASRTSGGTYTGELFF. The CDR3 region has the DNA TGTGCCTCGAGGACTAGCGGGGGGACCTACACCGGGGAGCTGTTTTTT.

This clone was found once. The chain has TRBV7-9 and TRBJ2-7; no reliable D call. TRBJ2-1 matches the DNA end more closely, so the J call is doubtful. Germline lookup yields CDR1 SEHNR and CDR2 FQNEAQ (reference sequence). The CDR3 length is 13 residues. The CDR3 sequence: CASSSPLEVEQFF. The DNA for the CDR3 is TGTGCCAGCAGCTCACCGCTAGAAGTTGAGCAGTTCTTC.

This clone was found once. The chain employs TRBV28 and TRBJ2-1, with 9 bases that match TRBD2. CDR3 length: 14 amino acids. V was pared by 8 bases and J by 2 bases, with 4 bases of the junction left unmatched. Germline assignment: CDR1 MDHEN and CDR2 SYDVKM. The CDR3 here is CASGSGGTYNEQFF. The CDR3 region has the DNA TGTGCCAGCGGTAGCGGGGGCACCTACAATGAGCAGTTCTTC.

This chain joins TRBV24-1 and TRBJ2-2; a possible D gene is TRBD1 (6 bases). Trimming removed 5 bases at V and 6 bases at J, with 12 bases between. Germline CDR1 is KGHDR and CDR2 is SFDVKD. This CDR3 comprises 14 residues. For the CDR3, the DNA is TGTGCCACCAGTGGACCCAGGGGATCCGGGGAGCTGTTTTTT. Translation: CATSGPRGSGELFF.

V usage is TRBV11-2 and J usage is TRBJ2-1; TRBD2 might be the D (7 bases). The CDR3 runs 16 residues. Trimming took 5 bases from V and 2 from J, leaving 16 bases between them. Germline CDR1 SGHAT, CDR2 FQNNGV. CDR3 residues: CASSPRAGAAYNEQFF. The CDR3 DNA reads TGTGCCAGCAGCCCCCGGGCGGGGGCGGCCTACAATGAGCAGTTCTTC.

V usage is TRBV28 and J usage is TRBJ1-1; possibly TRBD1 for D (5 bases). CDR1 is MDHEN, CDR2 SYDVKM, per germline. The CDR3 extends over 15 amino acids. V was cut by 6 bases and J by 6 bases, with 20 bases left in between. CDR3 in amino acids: CASSREGRRIAEAFF. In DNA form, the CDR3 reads TGTGCCAGCAGCAGGGAGGGGAGAAGAATCGCTGAAGCTTTCTTT.

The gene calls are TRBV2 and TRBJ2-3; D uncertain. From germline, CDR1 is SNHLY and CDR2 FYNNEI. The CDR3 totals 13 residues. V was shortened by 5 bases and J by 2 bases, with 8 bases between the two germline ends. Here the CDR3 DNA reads TGTGCCAGCAGTTTACAGAACACAGATACGCAGTATTTT. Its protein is CASSLQNTDTQYF. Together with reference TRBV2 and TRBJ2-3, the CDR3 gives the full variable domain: EPEVTQTPSHQVTQMGQEVILRCVPISNHLYFYWYRQILGQKVEFLVSFYNNEISEKSEIFDDQFSVERPDGSNFTLKIRSTKLEDSAMYFCASSLQNTDTQYFGPGTRLTVL.

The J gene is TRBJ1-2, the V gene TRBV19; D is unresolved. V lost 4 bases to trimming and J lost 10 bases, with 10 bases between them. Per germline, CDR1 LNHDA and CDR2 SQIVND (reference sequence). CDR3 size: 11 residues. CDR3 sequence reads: CASSNPLVYTF. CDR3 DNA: TGTGCCAGTAGTAATCCCCTAGTCTACACCTTC.

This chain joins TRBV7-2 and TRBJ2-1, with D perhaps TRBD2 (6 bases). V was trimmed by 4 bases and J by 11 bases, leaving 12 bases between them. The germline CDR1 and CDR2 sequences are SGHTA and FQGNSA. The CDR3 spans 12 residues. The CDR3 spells CASSSLREKQFF. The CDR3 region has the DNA TGTGCCAGCAGCTCCCTTCGGGAGAAGCAGTTCTTC.

CDR3: CAWSVRSSGQGAQNSYNEQFF. As DNA, the CDR3 is TGTGCCTGGAGTGTACGAAGTTCCGGACAGGGGGCTCAAAACAGCTACAATGAGCAGTTCTTC. J is TRBJ2-1 and V is TRBV30; TRBD1 matches 11 bases. Germline-derived CDR1 and CDR2 are GTSNPN and SVGIG (reference sequence). CDR3 length equals 21 residues. V dropped 0 bases and J dropped 3; count of bases not matched to a gene: 19.

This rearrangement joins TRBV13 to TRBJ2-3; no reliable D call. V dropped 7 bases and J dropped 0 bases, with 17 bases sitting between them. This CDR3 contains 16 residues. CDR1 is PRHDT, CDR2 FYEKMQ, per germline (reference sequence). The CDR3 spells CASTPTAEVSTDTQYF. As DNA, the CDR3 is TGTGCCAGCACCCCGACGGCAGAGGTTAGCACAGATACGCAGTATTTT.